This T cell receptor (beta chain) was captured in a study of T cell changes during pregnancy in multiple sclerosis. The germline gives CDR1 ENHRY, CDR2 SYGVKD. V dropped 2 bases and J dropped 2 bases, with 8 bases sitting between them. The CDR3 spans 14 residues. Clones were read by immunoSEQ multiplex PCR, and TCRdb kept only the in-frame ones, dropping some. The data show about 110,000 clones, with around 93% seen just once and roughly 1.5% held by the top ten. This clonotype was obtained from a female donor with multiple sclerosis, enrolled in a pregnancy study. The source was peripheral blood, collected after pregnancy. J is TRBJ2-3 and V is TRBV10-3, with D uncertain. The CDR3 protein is CAISEGINTDTQYF. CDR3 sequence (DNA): TGTGCCATCAGTGAGGGCATTAACACAGATACGCAGTATTTT.